This T cell receptor beta chain appears in the sequencing data of a study of T cell repertoires in cytomegalovirus infection. Study in general: Recently identified HLA-C-restricted CMV epitopes and well-studied HLA-B-restricted CMV epitopes were used by the study. A matching HLA type, together with CMV infection, was signaled by public TCR beta signatures.

Of note for this clonotype: The antigen is undetermined.

Whole-study findings and limits: Dominating the ex vivo response were TCR beta clonotypes that were CMV-specific and HLA-C-restricted. Using cumulative public TCR beta family frequency, the authors identified those who carried CMV together with the relevant HLA.

Germline V gene data show CDR1 as MNHEY and CDR2 as SMNVEV (reference sequence). The length of the CDR3 is 14 residues. Trimming left V 6 bases short and J 5 bases short, with 16 bases between. TCRdb recomputed calls from the reads with MiXCR, one row per CDR3 protein. The data contain 700,000 to 900,000 distinct CDR3 sequences, roughly 29% of them seen just once; the ten biggest clones take up around 13%. The chain recombines TRBV27 with TRBJ1-1, with a weak D call TRBD1 (6 bases). The input for sequencing was cultured CD8+ T cells from PBMCs, taken from culture after CMV antigen stimulation. This clonotype was obtained from a human donor in good health (CMV status not recorded). Some clones in this sample may be carry-over from other donors' samples. In DNA form, the CDR3 reads TGTGCCAGCAGCCTCGGACAGAGAGGAACTGAAGCTTTCTTT. This encodes CASSLGQRGTEAFF.